These 23 T cell receptor beta chains were sequenced from one sample in a study of cytomegalovirus exposure and HLA in healthy donors. The study ran its PCR with 60 Vbeta and 13 Jbeta primers. This table comes from immunoSEQ multiplex PCR, and its TCRdb copy is limited to in-frame clones, with some not included. The sample lists 140,000 to 150,000 clones, approximately 63% occurring once. The sample was PBMCs. These receptors were taken from a woman aged 55 to 70 in good health and CMV-seropositive.

This clone was detected a few times. The V gene is TRBV5-4, the J gene TRBJ1-1; unclear D gene. In germline, CDR1 is SGHNT, CDR2 YYREEE (reference sequence). This CDR3 comprises 13 residues. V lost 1 base and J lost 5, with 9 bases in between. The CDR3 sequence is CASSLLEPTEAFF. The DNA for the CDR3 is TGTGCCAGCAGCTTGTTGGAGCCGACTGAAGCTTTCTTT. The variable domain in full, with the rest retrieved from reference TRBV5-4 and TRBJ1-1, is ETGVTQSPTHLIKTRGQQVTLRCSSQSGHNTVSWYQQALGQGPQFIFQYYREEENGRGNFPPRFSGLQFPNYSSELNVNALELDDSALYLCASSLLEPTEAFFGQGTRLTVV.

This clone was seen a handful of times. The chain recombines TRBV5-6 with TRBJ1-2; the D gene is possibly TRBD1 (5 bases). Per the germline V gene, CDR1 is SGHDT and CDR2 is YYEEEE. The CDR3 extends over 13 amino acids. The V gene lost 3 bases and the J gene lost 8 bases, with 14 bases spanning the gap. CDR3 loop: CASSSGGGRGYTF. The CDR3 DNA sequence: TGTGCCAGCAGCTCTGGCGGGGGACGGGGCTACACCTTC. Using reference TRBV5-6 and TRBJ1-2 for the parts outside the CDR3, the full variable domain is DAGVTQSPTHLIKTRGQQVTLRCSPKSGHDTVSWYQQALGQGPQFIFQYYEEEERQRGNFPDRFSGHQFPNYSSELNVNALLLGDSALYLCASSSGGGRGYTFGSGTRLTVV.

The chain is built from TRBV28 and TRBJ1-3, with D possibly being TRBD1 (5 bases). There are 15 residues in the CDR3. V gave up 4 bases and J gave up 1 base, with 11 bases separating them. The germline V gene encodes CDR1 MDHEN and CDR2 SYDVKM. The CDR3 sequence is CASSSPGTSGNTIYF. The CDR3 DNA sequence: TGTGCCAGCAGTTCTCCAGGGACTTCTGGAAACACCATATATTTT. The full variable domain, in which reference TRBV28 and TRBJ1-3 provide the parts outside the CDR3, is DVKVTQSSRYLVKRTGEKVFLECVQDMDHENMFWYRQDPGLGLRLIYFSYDVKMKEKGDIPEGYSVSREKKERFSLILESASTNQTSMYLCASSSPGTSGNTIYFGEGSWLTVV.

V gene TRBV19 combines with J gene TRBJ1-5; perhaps TRBD1 as D (5 bases). The CDR3 contains 12 residues. Between the trimmed V and J ends, which lost 1 base and 12 bases, there was a span of 10 bases. The V gene's germline CDR1 is LNHDA and CDR2 SQIVND (reference sequence). The CDR3 DNA reads TGTGCCAGTAGTATAGCCCACAGGCTCCAGCATTTT. This encodes CASSIAHRLQHF.

The chain is built from TRBV28 and TRBJ1-1, with 7 bases matching TRBD1. Germline V CDR1 and CDR2: MDHEN, SYDVKM. The V gene end was trimmed by 3 bases and the J gene end by 7 bases; junction bases not matched to a gene: 8. The CDR3 runs to 14 residues. The CDR3 loop reads CASSFSLTGFEAFF. The CDR3 bases are TGTGCCAGCAGTTTTTCCTTGACAGGGTTTGAAGCTTTCTTT.

This clone was detected only a few times. The chain uses TRBV19 and TRBJ1-5, with TRBD1 matching 8 bases. V shed 7 bases and J 1 base; nucleotides not matched to a gene: 9. The CDR3 covers 16 residues. Germline V CDR1 and CDR2: LNHDA, SQIVND (reference sequence). CDR3 in DNA: TGTGCCAGTACCTCCCAGGGGGCACAAAGCAATCAGCCCCAGCATTTT. Translating gives CASTSQGAQSNQPQHF.

The J gene is TRBJ1-4, the V gene TRBV7-9; D is unresolved. CDR3 length: 15 residues. Trimming took 0 bases from V and 3 from J, leaving 8 bases between them. CDR1 and CDR2 from the germline V gene are SEHNR and FQNEAQ (reference sequence). CDR3 amino acids: CASSLALGANEKLFF. CDR3 DNA sequence: TGTGCCAGCAGCTTAGCGTTGGGAGCTAATGAAAAACTGTTTTTT.

The rearrangement joins TRBV9 to TRBJ2-3, with 12 nucleotides matching TRBD1. With 0 bases clipped from V and 6 bases from J, the junction kept 8 bases outside the gene matches. Germline V CDR1 and CDR2: SGDLS, YYNGEE. The CDR3 consists of 17 residues. The CDR3 nucleotides are TGTGCCAGCAGCGTAGACTTAGGGACAGGGGGCAGGGATACGCAGTATTTT. This codes for CASSVDLGTGGRDTQYF.

The gene calls are TRBV5-6 and TRBJ1-3; TRBD1 aligns across 9 bases. V shed 4 bases and J 7 bases; nucleotides not matched to a gene: 9. CDR1 and CDR2 (germline): SGHDT, YYEEEE. The CDR3 spans 15 residues. The CDR3, as DNA: TGTGCCAGCAGCCACCCTACAGGGGGCGCGAACACCATATATTTT. Translation gives CASSHPTGGANTIYF.

V gene TRBV19 combines with J gene TRBJ1-1; D is uncertain. This CDR3 spans 14 amino acids. The V gene's germline CDR1 is LNHDA and CDR2 SQIVND (reference sequence). Trimming took 1 base from V and 1 from J, leaving 7 bases between them. The CDR3: CASSIVGGNTEAFF. In DNA, the CDR3 is TGTGCCAGTAGTATAGTGGGAGGGAACACTGAAGCTTTCTTT.

The chain is built from TRBV18 and TRBJ1-2; 9 bases align to TRBD1. In germline, CDR1 is KGHSH, CDR2 LQKENI. The CDR3 loop spans 14 amino acids. V was clipped by 3 bases and J by 6 bases; unmatched bases: 5. CDR3 region: CASSPGTGPDGYTF. CDR3 DNA sequence: TGTGCCAGCTCACCTGGGACAGGGCCTGATGGCTACACCTTC.

J is TRBJ2-2 and V is TRBV21-1; the table's D call TRBD2 went unverified against the DNA. TRBV21-1 is termed a pseudogene. The CDR3 spans 16 residues. The CDR3 reads CASSTTGGPNTGELFF. The CDR3 bases are TGTGCCAGCAGCACAACGGGAGGGCCAAACACCGGGGAGCTGTTTTTT.

V usage is TRBV6-5 and J usage is TRBJ2-1; 7 nucleotides line up with TRBD2. The V segment lost 6 bases and the J segment 3 bases; nucleotides outside the gene matches: 5. Germline V gene data show CDR1 as MNHEY and CDR2 as SVGAGI. This CDR3 comprises 14 residues. CDR3 DNA: TGTGCCAGCAGGGTAGCGGGCCTCTACAATGAGCAGTTCTTC. This codes for CASRVAGLYNEQFF.

The chain is built from TRBV6-5 and TRBJ2-5; possibly TRBD2 for D (6 bases). Trimming took 4 bases from V and 5 from J, leaving 17 bases between them. The germline CDR1 and CDR2 sequences are MNHEY and SVGAGI. The CDR3 is 15 amino acids. CDR3 sequence (DNA): TGTGCCAGCAGTTCCATCTCGCGCGGGAAGGAGACCCAGTACTTC. Amino acids: CASSSISRGKETQYF.

The chain links TRBV30 to TRBJ2-3; 8 positions agree with TRBD1. The CDR3 length is 14 residues. Germline loops: CDR1 GTSNPN, CDR2 SVGIG (reference sequence). The junction had 2 bases not matched to a gene; V was cut back by 3 bases and J by 0 bases. The DNA of the CDR3 is TGTGCCTGGAGGACAGGGGTCAGCACAGATACGCAGTATTTT. Its translation: CAWRTGVSTDTQYF.

The chain combines TRBV29-1 with TRBJ2-1; 7 nucleotides match TRBD1. The CDR3 covers 15 residues. Germline assignment: CDR1 SQVTM and CDR2 ANQGSEA. V shed 7 bases, J shed 1 base, and the junction held 10 bases outside the gene matches. The CDR3 reads CSGRQGRGSYNEQFF. The CDR3, as DNA: TGCAGCGGTCGACAGGGTAGGGGTTCCTACAATGAGCAGTTCTTC.

The J gene is TRBJ1-3, the V gene TRBV28; 7 bases align to TRBD1. V was clipped by 6 bases and J by 0 bases; unmatched bases: 8. Germline CDR1 is MDHEN and CDR2 is SYDVKM. The CDR3 runs to 16 residues. CDR3 DNA sequence: TGTGCCAGCAGCCGACAGGGTTCTGGCTCTGGAAACACCATATATTTT. Amino acid sequence: CASSRQGSGSGNTIYF.

The rearrangement joins TRBV9 to TRBJ1-1, with D perhaps TRBD1 (5 bases). The CDR3 length is 14 residues. Germline assignment: CDR1 SGDLS and CDR2 YYNGEE. V lost 0 bases to trimming and J lost 4 bases, with 10 bases between them. CDR3 bases: TGTGCCAGCAGCGTAGGGGGGGGAAGCACTGAAGCTTTCTTT. Translating it yields CASSVGGGSTEAFF.

The gene calls are TRBV19 and TRBJ2-7; 7 nucleotides line up with TRBD2. Germline V gives CDR1 LNHDA, CDR2 SQIVND (reference sequence). The CDR3 sequence is 14 residues long. V shed 5 bases, J shed 6 bases, and the junction held 10 bases outside the gene matches. The CDR3 DNA follows: TGTGCCAGTAGTCGGGGAGGGACTGCCGGCGAGCAGTACTTC. This gives the protein CASSRGGTAGEQYF.

This clone came up a few times. The chain carries TRBV28 and TRBJ1-3, with 8 bases fitting TRBD1. The V gene end was trimmed by 3 bases and the J gene end by 4 bases; junction bases not matched to a gene: 11. The V gene's germline CDR1 is MDHEN and CDR2 SYDVKM. This CDR3 has 17 amino acids. The CDR3 DNA sequence: TGTGCCAGCAGTTTGTTGGGACAGGCTAAGAGGGGAAACACCATATATTTT. It translates to CASSLLGQAKRGNTIYF.

The chain uses TRBV18 and TRBJ2-3; D is unresolved. From germline, CDR1 is KGHSH and CDR2 LQKENI. This CDR3 comprises 16 residues. V was clipped by 0 bases and J by 0 bases, with 10 bases between them. Here the CDR3 DNA reads TGTGCCAGCTCACCACCGCGGAAGACTAGCACAGATACGCAGTATTTT. It codes for CASSPPRKTSTDTQYF.

The V and J genes are TRBV10-3 and TRBJ2-3; the D gene is possibly TRBD1 (6 bases). There are 13 residues in the CDR3. Trimming pared 7 bases from V and 6 bases from J, leaving 14 bases between. The V gene's germline CDR1 is ENHRY and CDR2 SYGVKD. The DNA for the CDR3 is TGTGCCATCACCCGGGACAAAGGGGATACGCAGTATTTT. It specifies CAITRDKGDTQYF.

This clone was recorded a few times. This chain connects TRBV6-5 to TRBJ1-4, with D possibly matching TRBD1 (5 bases). The germline V and J ends were trimmed by 2 bases and 6 bases, with 13 bases remaining between them. The CDR3 has 15 amino acids. Germline-derived CDR1 and CDR2 are MNHEY and SVGAGI. The DNA of the CDR3 is TGTGCCAGCAGTTACCACGGCGGGGGAGATGAAAAACTGTTTTTT. This sequence encodes CASSYHGGGDEKLFF.